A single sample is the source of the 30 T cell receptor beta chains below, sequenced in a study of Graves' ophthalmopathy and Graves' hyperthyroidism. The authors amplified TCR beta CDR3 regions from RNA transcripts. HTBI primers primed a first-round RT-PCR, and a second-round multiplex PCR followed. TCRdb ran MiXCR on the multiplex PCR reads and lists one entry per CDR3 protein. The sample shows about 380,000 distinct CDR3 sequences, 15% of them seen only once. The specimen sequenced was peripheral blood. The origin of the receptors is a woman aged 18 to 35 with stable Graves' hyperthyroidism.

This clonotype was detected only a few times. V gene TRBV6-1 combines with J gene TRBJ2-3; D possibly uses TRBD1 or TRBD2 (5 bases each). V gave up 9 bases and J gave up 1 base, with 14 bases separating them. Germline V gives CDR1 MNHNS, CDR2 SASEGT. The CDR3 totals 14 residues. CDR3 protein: CASLRDLRTDTQYF. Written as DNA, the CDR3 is TGTGCCAGTCTACGGGACCTTCGCACAGATACGCAGTATTTT.

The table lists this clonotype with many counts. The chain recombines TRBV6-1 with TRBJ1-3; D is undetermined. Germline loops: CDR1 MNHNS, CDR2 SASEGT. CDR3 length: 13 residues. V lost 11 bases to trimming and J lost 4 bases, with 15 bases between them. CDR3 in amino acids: CASRGGVGNTIYF. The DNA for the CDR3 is TGTGCCTCCCGAGGCGGGGTCGGAAACACCATATATTTT.

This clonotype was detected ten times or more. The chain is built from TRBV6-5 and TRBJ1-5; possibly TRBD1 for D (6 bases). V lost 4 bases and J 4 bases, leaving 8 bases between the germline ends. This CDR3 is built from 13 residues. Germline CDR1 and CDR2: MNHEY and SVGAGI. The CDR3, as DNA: TGTGCCAGCAGTTCTACAGGGAATCAGCCCCAGCATTTT. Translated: CASSSTGNQPQHF.

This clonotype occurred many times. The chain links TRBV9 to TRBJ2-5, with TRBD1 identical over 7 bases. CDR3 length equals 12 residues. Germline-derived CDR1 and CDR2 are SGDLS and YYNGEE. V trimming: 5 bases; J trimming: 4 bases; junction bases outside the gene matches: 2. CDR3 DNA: TGTGCCAGCAGAGGGACAGCAGAGACCCAGTACTTC. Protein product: CASRGTAETQYF.

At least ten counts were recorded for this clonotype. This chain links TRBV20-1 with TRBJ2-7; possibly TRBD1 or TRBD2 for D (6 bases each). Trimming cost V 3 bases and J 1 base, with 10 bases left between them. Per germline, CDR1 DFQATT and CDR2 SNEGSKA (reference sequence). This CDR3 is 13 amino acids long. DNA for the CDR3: TGCAGTGCTAGGGGGGGCCAGTCCTACGAGCAGTACTTC. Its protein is CSARGGQSYEQYF.

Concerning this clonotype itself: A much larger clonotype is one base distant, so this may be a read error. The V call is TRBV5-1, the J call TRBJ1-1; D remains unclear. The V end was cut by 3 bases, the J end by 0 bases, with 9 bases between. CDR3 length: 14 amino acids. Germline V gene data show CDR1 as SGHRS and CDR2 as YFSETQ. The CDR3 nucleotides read TGCGCCAGCAGCTCCAGAGATTTGAACACTGAAGCTTTCTTT. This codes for CASSSRDLNTEAFF.

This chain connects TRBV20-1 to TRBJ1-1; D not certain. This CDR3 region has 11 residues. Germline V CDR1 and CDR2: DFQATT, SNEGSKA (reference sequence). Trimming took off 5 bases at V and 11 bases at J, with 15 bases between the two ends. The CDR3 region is CSAGEGARAFF. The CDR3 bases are TGCAGTGCTGGGGAGGGCGCGAGGGCTTTCTTT.

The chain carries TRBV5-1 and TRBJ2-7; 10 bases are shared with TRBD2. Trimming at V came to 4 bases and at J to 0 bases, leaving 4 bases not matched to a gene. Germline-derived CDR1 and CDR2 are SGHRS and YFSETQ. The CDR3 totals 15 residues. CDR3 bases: TGCGCCAGCAGCCGACAGCGGGGGGGCTCCTACGAGCAGTACTTC. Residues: CASSRQRGGSYEQYF.

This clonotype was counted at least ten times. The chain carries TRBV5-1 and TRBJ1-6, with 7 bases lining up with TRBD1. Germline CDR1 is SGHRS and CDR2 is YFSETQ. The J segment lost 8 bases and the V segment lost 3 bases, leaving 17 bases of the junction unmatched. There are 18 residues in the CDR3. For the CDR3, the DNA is TGCGCCAGCAGCTCCCCCGGCCAGGGGGGCAGAGGGTATTCACCCCTCCACTTT. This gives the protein CASSSPGQGGRGYSPLHF.

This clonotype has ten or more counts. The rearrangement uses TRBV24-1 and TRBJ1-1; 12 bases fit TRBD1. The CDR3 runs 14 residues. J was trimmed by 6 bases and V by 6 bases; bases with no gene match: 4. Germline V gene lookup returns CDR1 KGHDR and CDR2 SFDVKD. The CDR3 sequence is CATSPGTGGSEAFF. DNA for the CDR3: TGTGCCACCAGTCCCGGGACAGGGGGCTCTGAAGCTTTCTTT.

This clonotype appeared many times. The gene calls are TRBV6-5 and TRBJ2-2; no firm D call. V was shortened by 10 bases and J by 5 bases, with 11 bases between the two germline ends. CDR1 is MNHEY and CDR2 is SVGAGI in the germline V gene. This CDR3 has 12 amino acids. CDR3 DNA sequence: TGTGCCACCGAAAGTGAGACCGGGGAGCTGTTTTTT. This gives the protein CATESETGELFF.

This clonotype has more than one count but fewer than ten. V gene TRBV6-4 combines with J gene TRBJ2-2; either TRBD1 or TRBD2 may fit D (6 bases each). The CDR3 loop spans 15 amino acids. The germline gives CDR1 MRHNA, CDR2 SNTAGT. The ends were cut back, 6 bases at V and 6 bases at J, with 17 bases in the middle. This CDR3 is CASSLQGSGAGELFF. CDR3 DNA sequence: TGTGCCAGCAGCTTACAGGGATCGGGGGCCGGGGAGCTGTTTTTT.

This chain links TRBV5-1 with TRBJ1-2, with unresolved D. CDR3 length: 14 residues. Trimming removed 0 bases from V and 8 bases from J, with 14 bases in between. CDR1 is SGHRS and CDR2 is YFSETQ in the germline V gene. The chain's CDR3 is CASSLGPPGNGYTF. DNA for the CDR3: TGCGCCAGCAGCTTGGGGCCTCCCGGGAACGGCTACACCTTC.

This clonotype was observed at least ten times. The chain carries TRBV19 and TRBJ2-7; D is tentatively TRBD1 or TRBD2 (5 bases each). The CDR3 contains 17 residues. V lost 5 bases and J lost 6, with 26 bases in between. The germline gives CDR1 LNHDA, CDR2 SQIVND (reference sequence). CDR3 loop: CASSPSWASGAFGEQYF. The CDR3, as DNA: TGTGCCAGTAGTCCTTCGTGGGCTTCCGGGGCCTTTGGCGAGCAGTACTTC.

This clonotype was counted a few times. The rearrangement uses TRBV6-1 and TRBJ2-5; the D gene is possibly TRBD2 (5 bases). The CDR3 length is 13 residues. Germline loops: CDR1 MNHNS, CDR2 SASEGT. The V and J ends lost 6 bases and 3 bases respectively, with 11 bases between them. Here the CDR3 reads CASSTDFKETQYF. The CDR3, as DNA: TGTGCCAGCAGCACGGACTTTAAAGAGACCCAGTACTTC.

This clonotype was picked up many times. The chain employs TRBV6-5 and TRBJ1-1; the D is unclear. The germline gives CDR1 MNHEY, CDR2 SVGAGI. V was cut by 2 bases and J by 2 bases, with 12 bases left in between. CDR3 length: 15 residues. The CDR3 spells CASSYRERSNTEAFF. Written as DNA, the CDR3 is TGTGCCAGCAGTTACCGTGAACGGTCTAACACTGAAGCTTTCTTT.

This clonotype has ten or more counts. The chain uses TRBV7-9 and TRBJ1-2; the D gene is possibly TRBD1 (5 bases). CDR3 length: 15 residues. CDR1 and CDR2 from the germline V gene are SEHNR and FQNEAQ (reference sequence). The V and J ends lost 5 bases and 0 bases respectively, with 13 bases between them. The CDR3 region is CASSAQGIANYGYTF. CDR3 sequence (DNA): TGTGCCAGCAGCGCTCAGGGAATAGCTAACTATGGCTACACCTTC.

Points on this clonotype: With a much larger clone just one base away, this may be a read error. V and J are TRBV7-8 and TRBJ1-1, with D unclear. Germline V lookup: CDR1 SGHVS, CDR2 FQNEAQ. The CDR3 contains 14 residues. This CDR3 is CASSLAGSSGEACF. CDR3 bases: TGTGCCAGCAGCTTAGCTGGCTCATCAGGTGAAGCTTGCTTT.

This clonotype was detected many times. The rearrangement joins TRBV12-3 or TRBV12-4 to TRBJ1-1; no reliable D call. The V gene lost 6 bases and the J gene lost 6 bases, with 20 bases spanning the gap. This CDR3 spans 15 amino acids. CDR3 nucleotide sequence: TGTGCCAGCAGCCCCACCCCGGTCTTACTCGCTGAAGCTTTCTTT. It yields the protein CASSPTPVLLAEAFF.

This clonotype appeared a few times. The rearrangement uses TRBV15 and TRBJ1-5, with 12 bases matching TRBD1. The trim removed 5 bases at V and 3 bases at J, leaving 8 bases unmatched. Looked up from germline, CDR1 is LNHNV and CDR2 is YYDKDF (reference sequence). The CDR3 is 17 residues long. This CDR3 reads CATSGDRGLLDNQPQHF. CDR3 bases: TGTGCCACCAGCGGGGACAGGGGGCTTTTGGACAATCAGCCCCAGCATTTT. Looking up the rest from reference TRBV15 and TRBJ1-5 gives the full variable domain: DAMVIQNPRYQVTQFGKPVTLSCSQTLNHNVMYWYQQKSSQAPKLLFHYYDKDFNNEADTPDNFQSRRPNTSFCFLDIRSPGLGDTAMYLCATSGDRGLLDNQPQHFGDGTRLSIL.

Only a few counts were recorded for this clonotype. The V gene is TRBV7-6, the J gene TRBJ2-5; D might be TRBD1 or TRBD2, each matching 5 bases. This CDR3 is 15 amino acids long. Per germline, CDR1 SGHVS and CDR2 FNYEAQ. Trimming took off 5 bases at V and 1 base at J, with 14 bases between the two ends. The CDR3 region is CASSRDGGFQETQYF. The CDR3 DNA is TGTGCCAGCAGCCGGGATGGGGGATTCCAAGAGACCCAGTACTTC.

CDR3 sequence reads: CASSDLGARTEAFF. DNA for the CDR3: TGTGCCAGCAGTGATCTGGGGGCGCGGACTGAAGCTTTCTTT. This sequence joins TRBV2 and TRBJ1-1; D is possibly TRBD1 (6 bases). This CDR3 has 14 amino acids. V was trimmed by 3 bases and J by 5 bases, leaving 13 bases between them. The germline V gene encodes CDR1 SNHLY and CDR2 FYNNEI. Filled out from reference TRBV2 and TRBJ1-1, the complete variable domain reads EPEVTQTPSHQVTQMGQEVILRCVPISNHLYFYWYRQILGQKVEFLVSFYNNEISEKSEIFDDQFSVERPDGSNFTLKIRSTKLEDSAMYFCASSDLGARTEAFFGQGTRLTVV.

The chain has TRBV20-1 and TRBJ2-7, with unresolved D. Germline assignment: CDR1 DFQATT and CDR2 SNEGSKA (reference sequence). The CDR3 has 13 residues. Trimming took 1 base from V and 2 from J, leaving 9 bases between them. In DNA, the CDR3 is TGCAGTGCTAGAGGTACAAACACCTACGAGCAGTACTTC. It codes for CSARGTNTYEQYF.

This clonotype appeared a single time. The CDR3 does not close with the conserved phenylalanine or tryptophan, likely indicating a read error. This CDR3 is CASSFYQGPVNTEAFY. CDR3 coding DNA: TGTGCCAGCAGCTTTTATCAGGGACCGGTGAACACTGAAGCTTTCTAT. The rearrangement joins TRBV7-8 to TRBJ1-1; the D gene is possibly TRBD1 (5 bases). Trimming took off 3 bases at V and 0 bases at J, with 14 bases between the two ends. The CDR3 runs to 16 residues. The V gene's germline CDR1 is SGHVS and CDR2 FQNEAQ.

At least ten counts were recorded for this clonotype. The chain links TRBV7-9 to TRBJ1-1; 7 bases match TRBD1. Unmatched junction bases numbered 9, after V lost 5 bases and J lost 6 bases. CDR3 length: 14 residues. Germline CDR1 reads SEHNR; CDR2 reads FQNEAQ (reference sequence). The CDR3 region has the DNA TGTGCCAGCAGCCGGGGGGACAGTGCAGCTGAAGCTTTCTTT. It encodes CASSRGDSAAEAFF. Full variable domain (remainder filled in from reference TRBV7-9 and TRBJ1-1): DTGVSQNPRHKITKRGQNVTFRCDPISEHNRLYWYRQTLGQGPEFLTYFQNEAQLEKSRLLSDRFSAERPKGSFSTLEIQRTEQGDSAMYLCASSRGDSAAEAFFGQGTRLTVV.

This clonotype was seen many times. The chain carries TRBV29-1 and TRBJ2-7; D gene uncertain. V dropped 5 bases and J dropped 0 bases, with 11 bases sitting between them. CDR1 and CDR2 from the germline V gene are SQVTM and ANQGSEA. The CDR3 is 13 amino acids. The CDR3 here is CSVSRMSSYEQYF. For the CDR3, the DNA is TGCAGCGTTAGTCGGATGAGCTCCTACGAGCAGTACTTC.

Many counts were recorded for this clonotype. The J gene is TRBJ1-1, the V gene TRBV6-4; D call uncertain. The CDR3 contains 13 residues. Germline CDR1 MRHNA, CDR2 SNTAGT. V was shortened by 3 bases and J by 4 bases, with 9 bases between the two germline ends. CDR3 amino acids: CASSEAGSTEAFF. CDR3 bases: TGTGCCAGCAGTGAGGCGGGGAGCACTGAAGCTTTCTTT.

CDR3 residues: CASSQEGTSGGAGETQYF. The CDR3 DNA is TGTGCCAGCAGCCAAGAAGGGACTAGCGGGGGGGCCGGGGAGACCCAGTACTTC. This chain links TRBV4-2 with TRBJ2-5; the match to TRBD2 covers 16 bases. Germline-derived CDR1 and CDR2 are LGHNA and YNFKEQ. V lost 0 bases and J lost 5; bases outside the gene matches: 6. The CDR3 is made up of 18 amino acids.

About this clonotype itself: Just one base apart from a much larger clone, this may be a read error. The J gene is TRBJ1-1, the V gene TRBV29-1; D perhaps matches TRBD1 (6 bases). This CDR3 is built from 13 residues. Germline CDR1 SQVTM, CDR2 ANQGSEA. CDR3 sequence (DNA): TGCATCGTTGAAGAGGGGGGAAGGACTGAAGCTTTCTTT. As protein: CIVEEGGRTEAFF.

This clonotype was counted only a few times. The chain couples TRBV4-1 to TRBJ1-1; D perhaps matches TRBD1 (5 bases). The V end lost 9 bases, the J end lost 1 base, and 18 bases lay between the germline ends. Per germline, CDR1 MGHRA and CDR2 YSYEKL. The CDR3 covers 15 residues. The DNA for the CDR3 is TGCGCCAGTTCCTACCCGGGACGGAAGAACACTGAAGCTTTCTTT. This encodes CASSYPGRKNTEAFF.